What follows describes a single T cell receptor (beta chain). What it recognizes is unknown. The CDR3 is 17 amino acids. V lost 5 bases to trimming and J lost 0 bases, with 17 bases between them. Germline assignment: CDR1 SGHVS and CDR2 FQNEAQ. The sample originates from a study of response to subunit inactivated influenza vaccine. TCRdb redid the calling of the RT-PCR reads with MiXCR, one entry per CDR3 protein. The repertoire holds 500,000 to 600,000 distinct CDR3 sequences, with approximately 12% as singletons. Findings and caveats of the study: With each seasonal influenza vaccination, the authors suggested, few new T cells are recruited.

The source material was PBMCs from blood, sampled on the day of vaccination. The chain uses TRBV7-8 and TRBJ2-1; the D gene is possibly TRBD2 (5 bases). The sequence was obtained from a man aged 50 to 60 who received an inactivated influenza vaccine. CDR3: CASSPPGGTSSYNEQFF. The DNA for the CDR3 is TGTGCCAGCAGCCCCCCTGGCGGCACTAGCTCCTACAATGAGCAGTTCTTC. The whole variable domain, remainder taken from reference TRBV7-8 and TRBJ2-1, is GAGVSQSPRYKVAKRGQDVALRCDPISGHVSLFWYQQALGQGPEFLTYFQNEAQLDKSGLPSDRFFAERPEGSVSTLKIQRTQQEDSAVYLCASSPPGGTSSYNEQFFGPGTRLTVL.